Listed below are T cell receptor beta chains from one sample, sequenced in a study of cytomegalovirus exposure and HLA in healthy donors. The data were produced by immunoSEQ multiplex PCR, yet TCRdb's version contains in-frame clones alone and is incomplete. The sample yields about 50,000 clones, 88% seen once. Sequences were obtained from PBMCs. The receptors shown here come from a woman in her twenties or thirties in good health and CMV-seronegative. Each CDR3 is given with its conserved first and last residue. Fields, in order: clone size, V gene, D gene, J gene, CDR3 length, CDR3 protein, CDR3 DNA. D genes are given only for firm matches. Only part of the rows carry a size: once, few, many, or a class if the clone is expanded.

-,TRBV2,-,TRBJ2-7,16,CASTIGVVVAAYEQYF,TGTGCCAGCACTATAGGGGTTGTGGTAGCGGCCTACGAGCAGTACTTC
-,TRBV5-1,-,TRBJ2-3,16,CASSPRGGSGPDTQYF,TGCGCCAGCAGCCCCCGTGGGGGGTCGGGCCCAGATACGCAGTATTTT
-,TRBV28,-,TRBJ2-1,15,CASSSSGLHSREQFF,TGTGCCAGCAGTTCCTCGGGACTCCACTCTCGGGAGCAGTTCTTC
-,TRBV18,TRBD1,TRBJ2-1,17,CASSTLTGTGGWNEQFF,TGTGCCAGCTCAACTCTTACCGGGACAGGGGGCTGGAATGAGCAGTTCTTC
-,TRBV28,-,TRBJ2-7,16,CASSPVGGRSADEQYF,TGTGCCAGCAGCCCCGTTGGGGGCCGGAGCGCCGACGAGCAGTACTTC
-,TRBV29-1,TRBD2,TRBJ2-7,13,CSVDGLAGGEQYF,TGCAGCGTTGATGGACTAGCGGGAGGCGAGCAGTACTTC
-,TRBV7-6,-,TRBJ1-3,16,CASSLAVAGAGNTIYF,TGTGCCAGCAGCTTAGCGGTGGCAGGGGCTGGAAACACCATATATTTT
-,TRBV19,-,TRBJ1-4,14,CASSRGATNEKLFF,TGTGCCAGTAGTAGAGGAGCAACTAATGAAAAACTGTTTTTT
-,TRBV9,TRBD2,TRBJ2-1,14,CASSVDGRKNEQFF,TGTGCCAGCAGCGTTGACGGGAGGAAGAATGAGCAGTTCTTC
-,TRBV7-2,-,TRBJ1-4,14,CASQAGSASEKLFF,TGTGCCAGTCAAGCGGGGTCAGCTAGTGAAAAACTGTTTTTT
-,TRBV13,TRBD1,TRBJ2-7,18,CASSLGRQGSQHYYEQYF,TGTGCCAGCAGCTTAGGAAGACAGGGGTCTCAACATTACTACGAGCAGTACTTC
-,TRBV19,-,TRBJ2-5,14,CASSIDGGGETQYF,TGTGCCAGTAGTATAGATGGAGGCGGAGAGACCCAGTACTTC
few,TRBV18,TRBD1,TRBJ2-1,13,CASSPGQYYEQFF,TGTGCCAGCTCACCGGGACAGTACTATGAGCAGTTCTTC
-,TRBV27,-,TRBJ2-1,16,CASSLWVVSGYNEQFF,TGTGCCAGCAGTTTATGGGTTGTTAGCGGCTACAATGAGCAGTTCTTC
-,TRBV19,TRBD2,TRBJ2-7,14,CASSWTSGSYEQYF,TGTGCCAGTAGTTGGACTAGCGGGTCTTACGAGCAGTACTTC
-,TRBV2,-,TRBJ1-2,15,CASSEAGGANYGYTF,TGTGCCAGCAGTGAAGCGGGGGGAGCTAACTATGGCTACACCTTC
-,TRBV28,TRBD1,TRBJ1-5,15,CASSTLQGIHQPQHF,TGTGCCAGCAGCACCCTACAGGGGATTCATCAGCCCCAGCATTTT
-,TRBV4-1,TRBD1,TRBJ1-5,15,CASSQGGQLDQPQHF,TGCGCCAGCAGCCAAGGGGGACAGTTAGATCAGCCCCAGCATTTT
-,TRBV5-1,-,TRBJ2-3,14,CASSSDRSTDTQYF,TGCGCCAGCAGCTCGGACAGAAGCACAGATACGCAGTATTTT
-,TRBV2,TRBD1,TRBJ1-2,15,CASSRDRVPTYGYTF,TGTGCCAGCAGTCGGGACAGGGTTCCCACCTATGGCTACACCTTC
-,TRBV29-1,-,TRBJ1-1,13,CSVESGELTEAFF,TGCAGCGTTGAATCGGGGGAGCTCACTGAAGCTTTCTTT
-,TRBV9,TRBD2,TRBJ2-1,16,CASSAYAFREDNEQFF,TGTGCCAGCAGCGCCTATGCGTTCCGGGAGGACAATGAGCAGTTCTTC
-,TRBV5-1,-,TRBJ1-1,13,CASSLRQNTEAFF,TGCGCCAGCAGCTTACGACAGAACACTGAAGCTTTCTTT
once,TRBV5-8,-,TRBJ2-3,14,CASFPGQGLDTQYF,TGTGCCAGCTTTCCGGGACAAGGCCTTGATACGCAGTATTTT
-,TRBV27,-,TRBJ1-1,14,CASSLGGFNTEAFF,TGTGCCAGCAGTTTAGGTGGCTTCAACACTGAAGCTTTCTTT
-,TRBV7-3,TRBD2,TRBJ2-1,15,CASSITSGSYNEQFF,TGTGCCAGCAGCATCACTAGCGGAAGTTACAATGAGCAGTTCTTC
-,TRBV18,TRBD2,TRBJ2-7,15,CASSRDSGNSYEQYF,TGTGCCAGCTCACGGGATAGCGGGAACTCCTACGAGCAGTACTTC
-,TRBV19,TRBD1,TRBJ1-5,19,CASSIEGDRGQRSNQPQHF,TGTGCCAGTAGTATAGAGGGGGACAGGGGGCAGAGGAGCAATCAGCCCCAGCATTTT
-,TRBV4-1,-,TRBJ1-2,14,CASSPVGSGDGYTF,TGCGCCAGCAGCCCGGTGGGGTCCGGGGATGGCTACACCTTC
-,TRBV6-5,-,TRBJ2-1,9,CASPDEQFF,TGTGCCAGCCCGGATGAGCAGTTCTTC
-,TRBV19,TRBD1,TRBJ1-5,17,CASSTRTGPYSNQPQHF,TGTGCCAGTAGTACAAGGACAGGACCTTATAGCAATCAGCCCCAGCATTTT
-,TRBV5-1,TRBD2,TRBJ2-1,16,CASSTRLAGAGNEQFF,TGCGCCAGCAGCACCCGTTTAGCGGGAGCCGGGAATGAGCAGTTCTTC
-,TRBV28,-,TRBJ1-5,17,CASRPPARVLRGQPQHF,TGTGCCAGCAGACCCCCGGCCAGGGTCTTGCGTGGTCAGCCCCAGCATTTT
-,TRBV5-4,TRBD2,TRBJ2-1,13,CASSLAAGREQFF,TGTGCCAGCAGCTTGGCAGCCGGGAGGGAACAGTTCTTC
-,TRBV28,-,TRBJ2-1,16,CASSLLAVGSYNEQFF,TGTGCCAGCAGTTTACTCGCGGTTGGCTCCTACAATGAGCAGTTCTTC
-,TRBV7-6,-,TRBJ2-2,14,CASSSTGNTGELFF,TGTGCCAGCAGTAGTACGGGGAACACCGGGGAGCTGTTTTTT
-,TRBV28,-,TRBJ1-2,14,CASSWAGLAGGYTF,TGTGCCAGCAGTTGGGCCGGGTTGGCGGGTGGCTACACCTTC
-,TRBV7-2,TRBD2,TRBJ2-5,19,CASSTGTNGTSRYQETQYF,TGTGCCAGCAGCACCGGGACTAACGGAACTTCACGGTACCAAGAGACCCAGTACTTC
-,TRBV19,TRBD1,TRBJ2-2,15,CASSAPGQGWGELFF,TGTGCCAGTAGTGCCCCGGGACAGGGATGGGGGGAGCTGTTTTTT
-,TRBV4-2,-,TRBJ2-2,17,CASSQGLAGLNTGELFF,TGTGCCAGCAGCCAAGGACTGGCAGGGCTGAACACCGGGGAGCTGTTTTTT
-,TRBV5-6,TRBD2,TRBJ2-3,16,CASSSLAGPRADTQYF,TGTGCCAGCAGCTCCTTAGCGGGACCCAGGGCAGATACGCAGTATTTT
once,TRBV15,-,TRBJ1-2,13,CATSGRQNYGYTF,TGTGCCACCAGCGGAAGACAGAACTATGGCTACACCTTC
-,TRBV6-6,-,TRBJ1-4,14,CASSFTQGAEKLFF,TGTGCCAGCAGCTTCACACAGGGAGCTGAAAAACTGTTTTTT
once,TRBV28,-,TRBJ2-7,14,CASSLAQGAYEQYF,TGTGCCAGCAGTTTGGCACAGGGAGCCTACGAGCAGTACTTC
-,TRBV11-2,-,TRBJ2-7,10,CASSSIVQYF,TGTGCCAGCAGCTCCATTGTGCAGTACTTC
-,TRBV27,-,TRBJ2-3,15,CASTSGGSSTDTQYF,TGTGCCAGCACATCCGGAGGCTCTAGCACAGATACGCAGTATTTT
-,TRBV28,TRBD2,TRBJ2-5,13,CASVGTSLESRYF,TGTGCCAGCGTTGGGACTAGCCTCGAGAGTCGCTACTTC
-,TRBV18,-,TRBJ2-7,13,CASSDGTSYEQYF,TGTGCCAGCTCAGACGGGACTTCCTACGAGCAGTACTTC
-,TRBV7-3,-,TRBJ2-7,14,CASSLKASRHEQYF,TGTGCCAGCAGCTTAAAGGCTAGCCGCCACGAGCAGTACTTC
-,TRBV7-9,TRBD1,TRBJ2-7,12,CASSSQGYEQYF,TGTGCCAGCAGCTCACAGGGGTACGAGCAGTACTTC
-,TRBV18,-,TRBJ1-1,15,CASSPSGSGNTEAFF,TGTGCCAGCTCACCGTCGGGAAGCGGGAACACTGAAGCTTTCTTT
-,TRBV2,TRBD1,TRBJ2-1,13,CASRGQGADEQFF,TGTGCCAGCAGGGGACAGGGGGCGGATGAGCAGTTCTTC
-,TRBV2,-,TRBJ1-3,17,CASSEANLLSSGNTIYF,TGTGCCAGCAGTGAAGCTAACCTCTTGAGCTCTGGAAACACCATATATTTT
-,TRBV28,-,TRBJ1-3,13,CASSFSSGNTIYF,TGTGCCAGCTCCTTTTCCTCTGGAAACACCATATATTTT
-,TRBV5-4,TRBD1,TRBJ1-1,14,CASSPETGRTEAFF,TGTGCCAGCAGCCCCGAGACAGGGAGGACTGAAGCTTTCTTT
-,TRBV4-3,-,TRBJ2-1,15,CASSQEEDSYNEQFF,TGCGCCAGCAGCCAAGAAGAGGACTCCTACAATGAGCAGTTCTTC